These T cell receptor beta chains were read from a single sample in a study of control samples from healthy donors and cancer patients. The data were produced by immunoSEQ multiplex PCR, yet TCRdb's version contains in-frame clones alone and is incomplete. The sample has tens of thousands of clones, roughly 91% seen once. Sequencing was performed on PBMCs. The receptors shown here come from a man aged 45-65 years with lung cancer. The CDR3 runs from the conserved cysteine through the conserved F or W. D genes are given only for firm matches. Part of the rows lack a size; the others show once, few, many or a class for expanded clones.

14,TRBV7-2,-,TRBJ1-1,-,TGTGCCAGCAGCTTAACTATCAAGAACACTGAAGCTTTCTTT,CASSLTIKNTEAFF
15,TRBV18,-,TRBJ1-3,-,TGTGCCAGCTCACCAGTGGGGGAAGTCGGAAACACCATATATTTT,CASSPVGEVGNTIYF
15,TRBV11-3,-,TRBJ2-3,-,TGTGCCAGCAGCTTAGAGGTGGGGGGGCCAGATACGCAGTATTTT,CASSLEVGGPDTQYF
16,TRBV30,-,TRBJ2-1,-,TGTGCCTGGAGTGTACGATTGCAGGGCCCTTACAATGAGCAGTTCTTC,CAWSVRLQGPYNEQFF
13,TRBV9,once,TRBJ1-5,-,TGTGCCAGCAGCGTAGACAACAATCAGCCCCAGCATTTT,CASSVDNNQPQHF
12,TRBV2,-,TRBJ2-7,-,TGTGCCAGCAGGAGGCAGGGGAACGAGCAGTACTTC,CASRRQGNEQYF
13,TRBV19,-,TRBJ1-2,TRBD1,TGTGCCACCCGACCCGGGACAGGCTATGGCTACACCTTC,CATRPGTGYGYTF
16,TRBV6-5,once,TRBJ1-5,TRBD1,TGTGCCAGCAGTTCCGGACAGGGGGTTGGCGATCAGCCCCAGCATTTT,CASSSGQGVGDQPQHF
15,TRBV28,-,TRBJ1-6,-,TGTGCCAGCAGTTCCGGAAGCTCCTATAATTCACCCCTCCACTTT,CASSSGSSYNSPLHF
16,TRBV2,once,TRBJ1-5,-,TGTGCCAGCAGTGAAGCGGAGGGGAGAGGCAATCAGCCCCAGCATTTT,CASSEAEGRGNQPQHF
15,TRBV6-1,-,TRBJ1-1,TRBD1,TGTGCCAGCAGTGAAGAAGGGGGCGCCGGCACTGAAGCTTTCTTT,CASSEEGGAGTEAFF
15,TRBV4-1,-,TRBJ2-4,-,TGCGCCAGCAGCCAAGAGGGAGGGGGCAGGAACATTCAGTACTTC,CASSQEGGGRNIQYF
14,TRBV7-9,-,TRBJ2-7,-,TGTGCCAGCAGCCCCGAGGGACGACTCTACGAGCAGTACTTC,CASSPEGRLYEQYF
14,TRBV6-5,once,TRBJ1-3,TRBD1,TGTGCCAGCAGAAACAGGGGAAATGGAAACACCATATATTTT,CASRNRGNGNTIYF
19,TRBV10-2,-,TRBJ2-3,TRBD2,TGCGCCAGCCGGTATAGGGGACTAGCGGGGCGATACCGCACAGATACGCAGTATTTT,CASRYRGLAGRYRTDTQYF
15,TRBV6-5,-,TRBJ1-2,TRBD1,TGTGCCAGCAGTTACGAAGACAGGGTAAGTTATGGCTACACCTTC,CASSYEDRVSYGYTF
16,TRBV28,-,TRBJ2-1,-,TGTGCCAGCAGGCGATATACAGGGAATACCTACAATGAGCAGTTCTTC,CASRRYTGNTYNEQFF
16,TRBV11-2,once,TRBJ2-7,TRBD1,TGTGCCAGCAGCGCATCCGGGACAGGGGGCTCCTACGAGCAGTACTTC,CASSASGTGGSYEQYF
14,TRBV23-1,-,TRBJ2-7,-,TGCGCCAGCAGTCACCAGCGACCCGCCAACGAGCAGTACTTC,CASSHQRPANEQYF
13,TRBV24-1,-,TRBJ2-2,-,TGTGCCACCAGTTCCGCCGACACCGGGGAGCTGTTTTTT,CATSSADTGELFF
10,TRBV2,few,TRBJ1-2,-,TGTGCCAGCACCTACTATGGCTACACCTTC,CASTYYGYTF
15,TRBV21-1,-,TRBJ1-2,-,TGTGCCAGCACCTCACCGACGGGACAGGGAAGTGGCTACACCTTC,CASTSPTGQGSGYTF
14,TRBV7-3,-,TRBJ2-2,-,TGTGCCAGCAGCCCGGGACCAACAGAAGGGGAGCTGTTTTTT,CASSPGPTEGELFF
13,TRBV12-5,-,TRBJ2-2,-,TGTGCTAGAAATCGTCCCAACACCGGGGAGCTGTTTTTT,CARNRPNTGELFF
13,TRBV18,-,TRBJ2-5,-,TGTGCCAGCTCTGGGGCGGTCCAAGAGACCCAGTACTTC,CASSGAVQETQYF
18,TRBV7-8,-,TRBJ2-2,TRBD1,TGTGCCAGCAGCTTAGCTCCATGGGACAGGAGAGACACCGGGGAGCTGTTTTTT,CASSLAPWDRRDTGELFF
13,TRBV6-5,-,TRBJ2-7,-,TGTGCCAGCAGAATCCGGGACGGCTACGAGCAGTACTTC,CASRIRDGYEQYF
13,TRBV5-1,-,TRBJ2-2,-,TGCGCCAGCAGCGACAGCGACACCGGGGAGCTGTTTTTT,CASSDSDTGELFF
14,TRBV28,-,TRBJ1-2,TRBD1,TGTGCCAGCAGGACAGGGTCGAGTAACTATGGCTACACCTTC,CASRTGSSNYGYTF
15,TRBV7-3,-,TRBJ2-5,TRBD2,TGTGCCAGCAGCTTACTCGGGGGGACCCAAGAGACCCAGTACTTC,CASSLLGGTQETQYF
20,TRBV9,-,TRBJ1-2,-,TGTGCCAGCAGCGTATTAGGGGGATGGGACGGAAACACTGTTAACTATGGCTACACCTTC,CASSVLGGWDGNTVNYGYTF
14,TRBV29-1,-,TRBJ1-1,-,TGCAGCGTTCACTCCTGGGGGGTGAACACTGAAGCTTTCTTT,CSVHSWGVNTEAFF
14,TRBV5-1,-,TRBJ2-7,TRBD2,TGCGCCAGCAGCCGGGGGGTTGGTCCATACGAGCAGTACTTC,CASSRGVGPYEQYF